This entry concerns a single T cell receptor (beta chain). What it binds is not known. The entry originates in a study of cytotoxic CD8 clonotypes in ibrutinib-treated CLL. Looking at the study overall: Researchers reported more than nine relapsed/refractory and fewer than 16 treatment-naive patients, roughly 17 of them IGHV unmutated. Overall study results and limits: Against age-matched healthy donors, baseline clonality ran higher and tracked circulating CD8+ T-cell counts. Public clonotypes showed up rarely, and on treatment they shrank or held steady.

With sequencing, the targeted depth ranged from 1 in 200,000 to 1 in 1 million T cells. Data came from immunoSEQ multiplex PCR; TCRdb stores just in-frame clones and leaves some out. Among fewer than 200,000 clones listed, under 90% were seen once. V lost 4 bases and J lost 2, with 17 bases in between. Per germline, CDR1 SGHTS and CDR2 YDEGEE. The CDR3 loop spans 16 amino acids. The specimen was PBMCs, collected after 24 months of ibrutinib treatment. This clonotype was obtained from a human donor with chronic lymphocytic leukemia. The J gene is TRBJ2-3, the V gene TRBV5-8, with D possibly TRBD1 on 7 matching bases. CDR3 DNA sequence: TGTGCCAGCAGCAGCGGGCTGGACAGGCACACAGATACGCAGTATTTT. This translates into CASSSGLDRHTDTQYF.